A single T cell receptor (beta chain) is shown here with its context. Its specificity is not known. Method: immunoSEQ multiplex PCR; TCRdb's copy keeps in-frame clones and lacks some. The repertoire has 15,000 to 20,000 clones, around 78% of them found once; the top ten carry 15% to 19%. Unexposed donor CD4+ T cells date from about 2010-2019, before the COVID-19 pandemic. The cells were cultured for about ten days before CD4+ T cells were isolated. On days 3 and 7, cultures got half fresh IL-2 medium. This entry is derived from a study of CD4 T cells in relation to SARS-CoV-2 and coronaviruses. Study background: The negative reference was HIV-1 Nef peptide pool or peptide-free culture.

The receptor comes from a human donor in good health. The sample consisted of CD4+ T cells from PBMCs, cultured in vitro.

The CDR3 nucleotides are TGTGCCAGCAGCGCGGGGATGACAGGTCCCCAAGAGACCCAGTACTTC. It translates to CASSAGMTGPQETQYF. This chain connects TRBV9 to TRBJ2-5, with a tentative D call TRBD1 (6 bases). Germline V gene lookup returns CDR1 SGDLS and CDR2 YYNGEE. This CDR3 region has 16 residues. Trimming pared 3 bases from V and 1 base from J, leaving 16 bases between.